The 25 T cell receptor beta chains presented below share a single source sample, sequenced in a study of somatic mutations in cytotoxic T cells in rheumatoid arthritis. Clones were read by immunoSEQ multiplex PCR, and TCRdb kept only the in-frame ones, dropping some. The sample carries 15,000 to 20,000 clones, roughly 77% recorded once. Sequencing was performed on CD8+ T cells sorted from blood. The receptor set was obtained from an adult with rheumatoid arthritis.

V gene TRBV9 combines with J gene TRBJ2-2, with 10 bases matching TRBD2. The germline V gene has CDR1 SGDLS and CDR2 YYNGEE. The junction had 8 bases not matched to a gene; V was cut back by 0 bases and J by 6 bases. This CDR3 spans 17 amino acids. DNA for the CDR3: TGTGCCAGCAGCGTAGGAAGCGGGAGGGCCGAGGCCGGGGAGCTGTTTTTT. Protein product: CASSVGSGRAEAGELFF. The full variable domain, in which reference TRBV9 and TRBJ2-2 provide the parts outside the CDR3, is DSGVTQTPKHLITATGQRVTLRCSPRSGDLSVYWYQQSLDQGLQFLIQYYNGEERAKGNILERFSAQQFPDLHSELNLSSLELGDSALYFCASSVGSGRAEAGELFFGEGSRLTVL.

The rearrangement links TRBV27 to TRBJ1-1; D is uncertain. Germline CDR1 MNHEY, CDR2 SMNVEV (reference sequence). The CDR3 loop spans 14 amino acids. V shed 2 bases and J shed 2 bases, with 9 bases lying between them. Written as DNA, the CDR3 is TGTGCCAGCAGTTTAGATGGGCAAAACACTGAAGCTTTCTTT. Its protein product is CASSLDGQNTEAFF.

The V and J genes are TRBV11-2 and TRBJ2-1; tentative D call: TRBD2 (7 bases). V was clipped by 4 bases and J by 2 bases, with 15 bases between them. The CDR3 spans 16 residues. CDR1 is SGHAT and CDR2 is FQNNGV in the germline V gene. CDR3 bases: TGTGCCAGCAGCTCCCGGGGAGGGGGGGCCTACAATGAGCAGTTCTTC. Encoded protein: CASSSRGGGAYNEQFF.

CDR3 amino acids: CASSQQTDGPAGDTQYF. The CDR3 coding sequence is TGCGCCAGCAGCCAACAGACCGACGGGCCCGCGGGGGATACGCAGTATTTT. The chain recombines TRBV4-3 with TRBJ2-3, with a tentative D call TRBD2 (6 bases). The V gene's germline CDR1 is LGHNA and CDR2 YSLEER. V dropped 2 bases and J dropped 6 bases, with 21 bases sitting between them. The CDR3 runs to 17 residues.

The CDR3 nucleotides read TGCGCCAGCAGCCAGTGGACAGGTCAGGAAGAGACCCAGTACTTC. Protein product: CASSQWTGQEETQYF. J is TRBJ2-5 and V is TRBV4-1, with 7 nucleotides matching TRBD1. The CDR3 totals 15 residues. CDR1 and CDR2 from the germline V gene are MGHRA and YSYEKL. Trimming cost V 3 bases and J 3 bases; bases outside gene matches: 7.

This chain links TRBV2 with TRBJ2-7; TRBD2 aligns across 10 bases. The CDR3 sequence is 15 residues long. Germline CDR1 and CDR2: SNHLY and FYNNEI. The ends lost 5 bases at V and 2 bases at J; junction bases unmatched: 6. The CDR3 here is CASSRLAGSTYEQYF. The CDR3 region has the DNA TGTGCCAGCAGTCGACTAGCGGGTTCAACCTACGAGCAGTACTTC.

The chain has TRBV29-1 and TRBJ2-2; D unclear. Trimming pared 3 bases from V and 0 bases from J, leaving 8 bases between. CDR3 length: 14 residues. Germline V CDR1 and CDR2: SQVTM, ANQGSEA. CDR3: CSVDGLTNTGELFF. The CDR3 DNA sequence: TGCAGCGTTGATGGCCTGACGAACACCGGGGAGCTGTTTTTT.

This sequence joins TRBV30 and TRBJ2-7, with D maybe TRBD2 (6 bases). V was shortened by 1 base and J by 1 base, with 23 bases between the two germline ends. This CDR3 is 18 amino acids long. Germline CDR1 GTSNPN, CDR2 SVGIG (reference sequence). The CDR3 DNA reads as TGTGCCTGGAGTGGTAACCCAACAGCGGGTCGAATTTCCTACGAGCAGTACTTC. This sequence encodes CAWSGNPTAGRISYEQYF. Drawing the rest from reference TRBV30 and TRBJ2-7, the complete variable domain is SQTIHQWPATLVQPVGSPLSLECTVEGTSNPNLYWYRQAAGRGLQLLFYSVGIGQISSEVPQNLSASRPQDRQFILSSKKLLLSDSGFYLCAWSGNPTAGRISYEQYFGPGTRLTVT.

The chain recombines TRBV5-6 with TRBJ1-1; D gene ambiguous. V lost 4 bases to trimming and J lost 2 bases, with 6 bases between them. This CDR3 is built from 12 residues. Germline assignment: CDR1 SGHDT and CDR2 YYEEEE. The CDR3 sequence: CASSLRNTEAFF. CDR3 nucleotides: TGTGCCAGCAGCCTCAGAAACACTGAAGCTTTCTTT. The variable domain in full, with the rest retrieved from reference TRBV5-6 and TRBJ1-1, is DAGVTQSPTHLIKTRGQQVTLRCSPKSGHDTVSWYQQALGQGPQFIFQYYEEEERQRGNFPDRFSGHQFPNYSSELNVNALLLGDSALYLCASSLRNTEAFFGQGTRLTVV.

The chain joins TRBV13 to TRBJ2-7; perhaps TRBD1 as D (5 bases). With 5 bases removed from V and 0 bases from J, the gap between germline ends came to 11 bases. CDR3 size: 14 residues. CDR1 PRHDT and CDR2 FYEKMQ come from the germline V gene (reference sequence). CDR3 loop: CASSAGFRSYEQYF. CDR3 sequence (DNA): TGTGCCAGCAGCGCAGGGTTTCGCTCCTACGAGCAGTACTTC.

The rearrangement uses TRBV5-8 and TRBJ2-6; D is ambiguous. The germline CDR1 and CDR2 sequences are SGHTS and YDEGEE. The V and J ends lost 1 base and 0 bases respectively, with 5 bases between them. The CDR3 contains 15 residues. The chain's CDR3 is CASSLMGSGANVLTF. In DNA, the CDR3 is TGTGCCAGCAGCTTGATGGGCTCTGGGGCCAACGTCCTGACTTTC.

This sequence joins TRBV28 and TRBJ2-7; tentatively, D is TRBD1 or TRBD2 (6 bases each). Germline CDR1 reads MDHEN; CDR2 reads SYDVKM. The CDR3 extends over 17 amino acids. Trimming left V 3 bases short and J 2 bases short, with 20 bases between. CDR3 loop: CASSLHPGTDRPYEQYF. The CDR3 nucleotides are TGTGCCAGCAGTTTGCATCCGGGGACTGACAGGCCCTACGAGCAGTACTTC.

V gene TRBV15 combines with J gene TRBJ2-1, with TRBD2 as a possible D gene (6 bases). Germline CDR1 is LNHNV and CDR2 is YYDKDF (reference sequence). Trimming left V 0 bases short and J 5 bases short, with 14 bases between. The CDR3 length is 16 residues. In DNA form, the CDR3 reads TGTGCCACCAGCAGAGATTGGGGAGGAAATCACAATGAGCAGTTCTTC. It is translated as CATSRDWGGNHNEQFF. Variable domain in full (rest from reference TRBV15 and TRBJ2-1): DAMVIQNPRYQVTQFGKPVTLSCSQTLNHNVMYWYQQKSSQAPKLLFHYYDKDFNNEADTPDNFQSRRPNTSFCFLDIRSPGLGDTAMYLCATSRDWGGNHNEQFFGPGTRLTVL.

The chain links TRBV7-6 to TRBJ2-2; 8 bases align to TRBD2. The germline V gene encodes CDR1 SGHVS and CDR2 FNYEAQ. The CDR3 loop spans 16 amino acids. The trim removed 4 bases at V and 2 bases at J, leaving 6 bases unmatched. The CDR3 coding sequence is TGTGCCAGCAGCTCAAGCGGGAGTGTTAACACCGGGGAGCTGTTTTTT. It encodes CASSSSGSVNTGELFF.

This chain links TRBV7-2 with TRBJ1-2; perhaps TRBD1 as D (5 bases). V was trimmed by 6 bases and J by 2 bases, leaving 16 bases between them. The CDR3 has 15 residues. CDR1 and CDR2 (germline): SGHTA, FQGNSA. In DNA, the CDR3 is TGTGCCAGCAGGAACAAGGGGCCCTCAAACTATGGCTACACCTTC. Translated, it gives CASRNKGPSNYGYTF.

J is TRBJ2-6 and V is TRBV7-3; maybe TRBD2 (5 bases). This CDR3 is 16 amino acids long. The ends were cut back, 5 bases at V and 4 bases at J, with 15 bases in the middle. The germline V gene encodes CDR1 SGHTA and CDR2 FQGTGA. The CDR3 spells CASSVRALRGANVLTF. CDR3 bases: TGTGCCAGCAGCGTGCGGGCTCTGAGGGGGGCCAACGTCCTGACTTTC.

The V gene is TRBV28, the J gene TRBJ1-4; D perhaps matches TRBD1 (6 bases). With 7 bases removed from V and 5 bases from J, the gap between germline ends came to 14 bases. The CDR3 spans 14 residues. The V gene's germline CDR1 is MDHEN and CDR2 SYDVKM. The CDR3 bases are TGTGCCAGCAACGGCGGGGGCATAAATGAAAAACTGTTTTTT. The encoded protein is CASNGGGINEKLFF.

The CDR3: CASRGLAGGNTGELFF. CDR3 nucleotide sequence: TGTGCCAGCAGGGGACTAGCGGGCGGGAACACCGGGGAGCTGTTTTTT. This chain joins TRBV2 and TRBJ2-2; 12 bases are a match to TRBD2. The germline CDR1 and CDR2 sequences are SNHLY and FYNNEI. J lost 1 base, V lost 6 bases, and 3 bases had no gene match. The CDR3 loop spans 16 amino acids.

This chain connects TRBV7-2 to TRBJ1-5; D gene unclear. The CDR3 spans 15 residues. V was pared by 1 base and J by 0 bases, with 7 bases between. Germline CDR1 SGHTA, CDR2 FQGNSA. CDR3 protein: CASSLGRYSNQPQHF. The CDR3, as DNA: TGTGCCAGCAGCTTAGGCAGATATAGCAATCAGCCCCAGCATTTT.

This chain connects TRBV25-1 to TRBJ2-2, with D perhaps TRBD2 (6 bases). CDR3 length equals 14 residues. V lost 8 bases and J lost 7, with 17 bases in between. Germline V gene sequence: CDR1 MGHDK, CDR2 SYGVNS. The CDR3 DNA reads as TGTGCCAGCTCCATCGGGACCGGGGGCGGGGAGCTGTTTTTT. Its protein is CASSIGTGGGELFF.

CDR3 bases: TGTGCCAGCAGCTTAGGGCTAGAACTAGCGGTGTTAGGGCAGTTCTTC. It encodes CASSLGLELAVLGQFF. This chain joins TRBV7-2 and TRBJ2-1; 8 nucleotides line up with TRBD2. V dropped 1 base and J dropped 12; count of bases not matched to a gene: 14. The CDR3 consists of 16 residues. Germline CDR1 reads SGHTA; CDR2 reads FQGNSA.

J is TRBJ2-7 and V is TRBV5-8, with unresolved D. Germline loops: CDR1 SGHTS, CDR2 YDEGEE. The CDR3 spans 10 residues. V dropped 0 bases and J dropped 6 bases, with 1 base sitting between them. Here the CDR3 DNA reads TGTGCCAGCAGCTTGGCCGAGCAGTACTTC. This translates into CASSLAEQYF.

This chain links TRBV27 with TRBJ2-7, with D possibly matching TRBD2 (6 bases). Trimming shortened V by 2 bases and J by 3 bases, and 11 bases separated the two germline ends. This CDR3 has 14 residues. Germline values: CDR1 MNHEY, CDR2 SMNVEV (reference sequence). The CDR3: CASSLAGRYYEQYF. The CDR3 DNA is TGTGCCAGCAGTTTAGCGGGAAGGTACTACGAGCAGTACTTC.

This chain's CDR3 is CASSKGVYGYTF. Written as DNA, the CDR3 is TGTGCCAGCAGCAAAGGAGTCTATGGCTACACCTTC. This chain joins TRBV7-8 and TRBJ1-2; D uncertain. The germline gives CDR1 SGHVS, CDR2 FQNEAQ. The CDR3 loop spans 12 amino acids. V lost 5 bases and J lost 4, with 8 bases in between.

Comment on this clone: The sample contains more than one DNA sequence encoding this CDR3. This chain connects TRBV11-2 to TRBJ2-7; 10 nucleotides match TRBD1. Germline V gene data show CDR1 as SGHAT and CDR2 as FQNNGV. This CDR3 contains 13 residues. Trimming cost V 5 bases and J 4 bases; bases outside gene matches: 2. CDR3 region: CASSVGQGYEQYF. The CDR3 DNA reads as TGTGCCAGCAGCGTGGGACAGGGGTACGAGCAGTACTTC.